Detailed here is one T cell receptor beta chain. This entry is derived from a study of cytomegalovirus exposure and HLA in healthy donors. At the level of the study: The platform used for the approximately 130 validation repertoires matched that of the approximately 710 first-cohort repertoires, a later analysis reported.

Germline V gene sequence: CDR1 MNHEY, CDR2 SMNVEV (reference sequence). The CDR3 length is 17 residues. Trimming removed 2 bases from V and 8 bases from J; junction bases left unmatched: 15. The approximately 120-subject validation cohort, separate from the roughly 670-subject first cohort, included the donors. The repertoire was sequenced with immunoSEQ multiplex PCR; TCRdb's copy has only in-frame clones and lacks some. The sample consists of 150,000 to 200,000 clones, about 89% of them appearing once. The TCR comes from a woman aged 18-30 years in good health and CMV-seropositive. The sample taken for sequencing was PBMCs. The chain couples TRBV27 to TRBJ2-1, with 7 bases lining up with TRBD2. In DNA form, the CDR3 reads TGTGCCAGCAGTTTAGCGGGAGTACCCATAAGCAGGGATGAGCAGTTCTTC. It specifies CASSLAGVPISRDEQFF.